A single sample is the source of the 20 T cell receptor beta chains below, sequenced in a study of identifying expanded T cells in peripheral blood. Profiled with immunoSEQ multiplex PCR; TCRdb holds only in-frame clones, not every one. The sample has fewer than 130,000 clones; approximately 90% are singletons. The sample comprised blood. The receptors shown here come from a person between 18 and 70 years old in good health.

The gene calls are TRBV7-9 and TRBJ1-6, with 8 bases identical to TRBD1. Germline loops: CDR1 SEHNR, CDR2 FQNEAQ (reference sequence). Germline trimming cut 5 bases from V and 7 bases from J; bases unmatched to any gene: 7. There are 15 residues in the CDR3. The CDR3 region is CASSRVGQGNSPLHF. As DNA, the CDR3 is TGTGCCAGCAGCCGCGTCGGACAGGGAAATTCACCCCTCCACTTT. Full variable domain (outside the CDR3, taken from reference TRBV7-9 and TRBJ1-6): DTGVSQNPRHKITKRGQNVTFRCDPISEHNRLYWYRQTLGQGPEFLTYFQNEAQLEKSRLLSDRFSAERPKGSFSTLEIQRTEQGDSAMYLCASSRVGQGNSPLHFGNGTRLTVT.

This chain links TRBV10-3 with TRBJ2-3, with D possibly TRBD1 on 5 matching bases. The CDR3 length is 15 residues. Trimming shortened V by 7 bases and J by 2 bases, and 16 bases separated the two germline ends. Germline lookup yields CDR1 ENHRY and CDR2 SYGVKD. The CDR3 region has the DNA TGTGCCATCAAGTTTAACAGGCCAGACACAGATACGCAGTATTTT. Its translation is CAIKFNRPDTDTQYF.

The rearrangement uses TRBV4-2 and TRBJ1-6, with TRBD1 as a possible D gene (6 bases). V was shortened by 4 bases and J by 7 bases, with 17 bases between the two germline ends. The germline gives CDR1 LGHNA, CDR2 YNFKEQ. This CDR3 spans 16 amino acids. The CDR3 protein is CASSPRGKEANSPLHF. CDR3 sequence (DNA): TGTGCCAGCAGCCCCAGGGGAAAGGAGGCAAATTCACCCCTCCACTTT.

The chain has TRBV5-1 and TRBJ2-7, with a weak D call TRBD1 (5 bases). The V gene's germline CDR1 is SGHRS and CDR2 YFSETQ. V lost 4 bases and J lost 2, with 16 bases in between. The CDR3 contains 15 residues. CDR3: CASSPLRQGTYEQYF. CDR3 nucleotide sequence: TGCGCCAGCAGCCCCCTACGCCAGGGAACCTACGAGCAGTACTTC.

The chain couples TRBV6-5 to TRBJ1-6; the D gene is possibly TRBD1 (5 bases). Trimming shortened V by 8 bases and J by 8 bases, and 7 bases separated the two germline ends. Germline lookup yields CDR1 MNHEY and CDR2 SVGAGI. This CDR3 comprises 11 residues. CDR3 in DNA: TGTGCCAGCCAGGGAGATTCACCCCTCCACTTT. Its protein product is CASQGDSPLHF.

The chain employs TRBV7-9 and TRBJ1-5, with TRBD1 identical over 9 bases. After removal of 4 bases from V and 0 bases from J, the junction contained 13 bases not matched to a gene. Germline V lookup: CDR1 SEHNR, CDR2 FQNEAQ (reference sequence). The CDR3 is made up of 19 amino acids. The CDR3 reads CASSWRGTGRGYSNQPQHF. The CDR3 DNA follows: TGTGCCAGCAGCTGGAGAGGGACAGGGCGGGGGTATAGCAATCAGCCCCAGCATTTT. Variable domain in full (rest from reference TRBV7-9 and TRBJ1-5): DTGVSQNPRHKITKRGQNVTFRCDPISEHNRLYWYRQTLGQGPEFLTYFQNEAQLEKSRLLSDRFSAERPKGSFSTLEIQRTEQGDSAMYLCASSWRGTGRGYSNQPQHFGDGTRLSIL.

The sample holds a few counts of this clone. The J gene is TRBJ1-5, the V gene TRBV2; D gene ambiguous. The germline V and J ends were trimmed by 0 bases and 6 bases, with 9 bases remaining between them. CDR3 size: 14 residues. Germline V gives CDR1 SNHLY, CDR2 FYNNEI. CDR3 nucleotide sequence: TGTGCCAGCAGTGAAGCGTCGGGGTTTCAGCCCCAGCATTTT. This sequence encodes CASSEASGFQPQHF.

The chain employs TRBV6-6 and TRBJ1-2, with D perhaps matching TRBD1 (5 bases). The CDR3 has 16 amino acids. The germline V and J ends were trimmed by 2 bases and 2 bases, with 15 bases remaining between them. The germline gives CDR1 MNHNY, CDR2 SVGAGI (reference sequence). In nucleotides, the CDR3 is TGTGCCAGCAGTTACGGACACCCCCGGGGCAACTATGGCTACACCTTC. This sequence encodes CASSYGHPRGNYGYTF.

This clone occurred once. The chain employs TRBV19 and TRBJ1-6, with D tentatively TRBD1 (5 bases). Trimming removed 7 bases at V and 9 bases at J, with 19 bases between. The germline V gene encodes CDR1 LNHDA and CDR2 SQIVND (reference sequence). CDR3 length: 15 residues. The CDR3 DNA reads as TGTGCCAGTACCGTGACTTGGGACTCCGTTTCACCCCTCCACTTT. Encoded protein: CASTVTWDSVSPLHF.

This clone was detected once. In nucleotides, the CDR3 is TGCGCCAGCAGCCAAGAAGATCGGACAGGTGAGCAGTTCTTC. It is translated as CASSQEDRTGEQFF. The chain couples TRBV4-3 to TRBJ2-1; 7 positions match TRBD1. Germline lookup yields CDR1 LGHNA and CDR2 YSLEER. V lost 0 bases and J lost 9; bases outside the gene matches: 5. The CDR3 is made up of 14 amino acids.

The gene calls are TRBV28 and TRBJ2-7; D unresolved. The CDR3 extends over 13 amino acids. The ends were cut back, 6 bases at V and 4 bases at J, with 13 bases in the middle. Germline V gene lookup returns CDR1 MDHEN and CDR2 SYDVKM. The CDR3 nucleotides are TGTGCCAGCAGGGATCCCGGTGGGTACGAGCAGTACTTC. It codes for CASRDPGGYEQYF.

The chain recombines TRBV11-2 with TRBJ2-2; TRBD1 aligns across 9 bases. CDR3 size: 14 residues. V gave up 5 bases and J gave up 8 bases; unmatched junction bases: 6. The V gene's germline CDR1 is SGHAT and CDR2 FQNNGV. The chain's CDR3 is CASSRGTGRGELFF. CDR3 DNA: TGTGCCAGCAGCCGGGGGACAGGGCGTGGGGAGCTGTTTTTT.

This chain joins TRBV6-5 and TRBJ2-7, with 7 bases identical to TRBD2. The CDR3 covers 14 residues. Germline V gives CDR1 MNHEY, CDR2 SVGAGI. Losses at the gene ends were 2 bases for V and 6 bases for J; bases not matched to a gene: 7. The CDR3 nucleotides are TGTGCCAGCAGTTACGGGGGGGTTTTGGCCGAGCAGTACTTC. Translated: CASSYGGVLAEQYF.

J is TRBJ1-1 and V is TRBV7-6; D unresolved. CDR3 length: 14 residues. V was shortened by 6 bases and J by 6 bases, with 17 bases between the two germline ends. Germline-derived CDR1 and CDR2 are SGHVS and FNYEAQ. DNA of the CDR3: TGTGCCAGCAGTCTCCCTCCGTTCGGGTCTGAAGCTTTCTTT. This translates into CASSLPPFGSEAFF. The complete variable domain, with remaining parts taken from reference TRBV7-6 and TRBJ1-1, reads GAGVSQSPRYKVTKRGQDVALRCDPISGHVSLYWYRQALGQGPEFLTYFNYEAQQDKSGLPNDRFSAERPEGSISTLTIQRTEQRDSAMYRCASSLPPFGSEAFFGQGTRLTVV.

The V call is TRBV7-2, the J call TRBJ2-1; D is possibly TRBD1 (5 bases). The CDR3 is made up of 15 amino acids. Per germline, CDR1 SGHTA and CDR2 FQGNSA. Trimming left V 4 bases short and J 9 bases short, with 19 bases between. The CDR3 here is CASSSTGISNAEQFF. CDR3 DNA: TGTGCCAGCAGCTCTACAGGCATTAGCAACGCTGAGCAGTTCTTC.

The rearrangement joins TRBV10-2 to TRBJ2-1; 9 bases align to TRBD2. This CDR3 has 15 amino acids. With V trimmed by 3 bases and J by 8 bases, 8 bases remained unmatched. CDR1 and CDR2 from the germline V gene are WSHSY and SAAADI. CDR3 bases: TGCGCCAGCAGTGATCCCTCGCGGGGGGGCTATGAGCAGTTCTTC. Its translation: CASSDPSRGGYEQFF.

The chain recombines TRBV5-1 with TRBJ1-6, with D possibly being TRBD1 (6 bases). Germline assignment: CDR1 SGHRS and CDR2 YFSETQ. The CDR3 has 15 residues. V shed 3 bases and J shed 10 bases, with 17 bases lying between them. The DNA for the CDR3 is TGCGCCAGCAGCTCAGACAGACAGGACCGATCACCCCTCCACTTT. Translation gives CASSSDRQDRSPLHF.

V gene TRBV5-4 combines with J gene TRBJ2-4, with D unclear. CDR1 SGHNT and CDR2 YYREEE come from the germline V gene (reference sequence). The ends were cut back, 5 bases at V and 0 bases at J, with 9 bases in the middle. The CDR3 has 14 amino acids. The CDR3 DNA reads TGTGCCAGCAGGGCTCATGGAGCCAAAAACATTCAGTACTTC. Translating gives CASRAHGAKNIQYF.

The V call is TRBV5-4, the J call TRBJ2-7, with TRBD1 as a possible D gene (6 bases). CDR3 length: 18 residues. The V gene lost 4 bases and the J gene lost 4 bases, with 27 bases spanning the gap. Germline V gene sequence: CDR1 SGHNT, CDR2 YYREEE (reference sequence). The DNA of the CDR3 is TGTGCCAGCAGCACTAGGACAGCAGTAAACGTCCACCCGTACGAGCAGTACTTC. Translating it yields CASSTRTAVNVHPYEQYF.

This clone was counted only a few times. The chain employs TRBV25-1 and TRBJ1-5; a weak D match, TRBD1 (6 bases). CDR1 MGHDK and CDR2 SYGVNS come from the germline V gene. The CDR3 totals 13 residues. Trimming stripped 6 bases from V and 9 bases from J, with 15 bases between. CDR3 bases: TGTGCCAGCAGCACAGGGACCCTAGGGCCCCAGCATTTT. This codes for CASSTGTLGPQHF.